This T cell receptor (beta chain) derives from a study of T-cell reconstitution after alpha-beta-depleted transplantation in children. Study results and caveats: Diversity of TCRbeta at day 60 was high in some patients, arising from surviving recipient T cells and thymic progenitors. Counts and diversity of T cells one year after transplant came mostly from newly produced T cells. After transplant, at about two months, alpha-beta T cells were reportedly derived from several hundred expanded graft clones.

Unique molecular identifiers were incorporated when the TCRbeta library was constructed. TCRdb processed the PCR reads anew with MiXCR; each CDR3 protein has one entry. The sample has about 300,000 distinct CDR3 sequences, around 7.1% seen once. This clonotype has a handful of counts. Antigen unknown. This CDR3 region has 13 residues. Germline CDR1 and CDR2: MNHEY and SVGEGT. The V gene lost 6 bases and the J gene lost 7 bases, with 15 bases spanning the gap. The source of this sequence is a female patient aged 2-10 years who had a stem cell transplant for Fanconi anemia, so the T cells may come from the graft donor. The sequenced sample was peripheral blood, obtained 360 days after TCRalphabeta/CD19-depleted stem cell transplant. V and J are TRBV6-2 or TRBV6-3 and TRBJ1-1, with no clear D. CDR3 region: CASSPFGVSEAFF. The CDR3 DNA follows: TGTGCCAGCAGCCCCTTCGGAGTCAGTGAAGCTTTCTTT.